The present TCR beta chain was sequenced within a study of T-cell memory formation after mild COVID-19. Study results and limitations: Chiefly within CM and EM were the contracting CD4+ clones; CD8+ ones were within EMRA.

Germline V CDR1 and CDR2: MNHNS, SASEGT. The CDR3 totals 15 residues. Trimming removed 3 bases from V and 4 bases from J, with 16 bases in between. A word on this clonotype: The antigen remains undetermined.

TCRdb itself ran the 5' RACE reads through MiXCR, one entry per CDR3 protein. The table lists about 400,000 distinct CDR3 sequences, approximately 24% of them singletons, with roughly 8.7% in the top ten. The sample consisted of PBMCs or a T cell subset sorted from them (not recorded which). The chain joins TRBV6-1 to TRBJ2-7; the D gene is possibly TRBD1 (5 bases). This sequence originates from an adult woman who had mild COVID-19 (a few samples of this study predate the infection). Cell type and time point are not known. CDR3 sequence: CASSDEAGLPYEQYF. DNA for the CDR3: TGTGCCAGCAGTGACGAGGCAGGGCTACCGTACGAGCAGTACTTC.